The rows below give T cell receptor beta chains drawn from one sample of a study of spatial heterogeneity in lung cancer. TCRdb redid the calling of the 5' RACE reads with MiXCR, one entry per CDR3 protein. The sample has 40,000 to 45,000 distinct CDR3 sequences, about an eighth seen once; the top ten hold 55% to 70%. The material was PBMCs, obtained at surgery. The source of these receptors is a male donor with early-stage non-small cell lung cancer. CDR3s include the opening cysteine and the closing phenylalanine or tryptophan. The order of the fields is D gene, CDR3 length, clone size, V gene, J gene, CDR3 DNA, CDR3 protein. D genes are given only for firm matches. Clone sizes are given selectively: once, few, many, or a class where the clone is expanded.

>.|13|.|TRBV20-1|TRBJ2-7
TGCAGTGCTAGAGGGTTGTCTGACTACGAGCAGTACTTC
CSARGLSDYEQYF
>TRBD1|13|few|TRBV29-1|TRBJ2-4
TGCAGCGCCCTAGGACAGGGAGGAAACATTCAGTACTTC
CSALGQGGNIQYF
>TRBD2|16|many|TRBV5-1|TRBJ2-5
TGCGCCAGCAGCTCCTTGACTAGCGGGGGCGGGGAGACCCAGTACTTC
CASSSLTSGGGETQYF
>TRBD2|14|many|TRBV28|TRBJ2-1
TGTGCCATCTCGGGACTAGCGCCCCGCAATGAGCAGTTCTTC
CAISGLAPRNEQFF
>.|15|.|TRBV27|TRBJ1-6
TGTGCCAGCAGTCTCCGGACCGCGGATAATTCACCCCTCCACTTT
CASSLRTADNSPLHF
>TRBD2|19|many|TRBV2|TRBJ2-1
TGTGCCCTCCGAAGGGCTAGCGGGAGGGTCCAATTGGGGTACAATGAGCAGTTCTTC
CALRRASGRVQLGYNEQFF
>.|14|many|TRBV19|TRBJ2-7
TGTGCCAGTAGTACCCTAGACAAGTCCTACGAGCAGTACTTC
CASSTLDKSYEQYF
>TRBD1|16|many|TRBV5-1|TRBJ1-1
TGCGCCAGCAGCCTTTGGGACAGGGAATGGAGGACTGAAGCTTTCTTT
CASSLWDREWRTEAFF
>.|14|few|TRBV6-5|TRBJ1-2
TGTGCCAGCAGTCCACAGGGCGGGTTTTATGGCTACACCTTC
CASSPQGGFYGYTF
>.|13|few|TRBV3-1|TRBJ1-5
TGTGCCAGCAGCCAAGACGTGATGCAGCCCCAGCATTTT
CASSQDVMQPQHF
>.|13|.|TRBV12-3/TRBV12-4|TRBJ2-2
TGTGCCAGCAGTTCACAGGAAACCGGGGAGCTGTTTTTT
CASSSQETGELFF
>TRBD2|15|.|TRBV2|TRBJ2-3
TGTGCCAGCAGGGAAGGACTAGCGGGAGCTGTTACGCAGTATTTT
CASREGLAGAVTQYF
>.|13|.|TRBV7-6|TRBJ1-1
TGTGTCAGCAGCTTAGCCATGAACACTGAAGCTTTCTTT
CVSSLAMNTEAFF
>.|12|.|TRBV6-1|TRBJ2-7
TGTGCCAGCAGTCGGGAGTTCTACGAGCAGTACTTC
CASSREFYEQYF
>.|12|many|TRBV20-1|TRBJ2-3
TGCAGTGCTAGAGATCTCACAGATACGCAGTATTTT
CSARDLTDTQYF
>.|15|.|TRBV2|TRBJ2-2
TGTGCCAGCAGTGAACAGGGTCCGAACACCGGGGAGCTGTTTTTT
CASSEQGPNTGELFF
>.|14|.|TRBV19|TRBJ2-5
TGTGCCAGTAGTATAAGGGGCAGCCAAGAGACCCAGTACTTC
CASSIRGSQETQYF
>.|15|few|TRBV21-1|TRBJ2-1
TGTGCCAGCAGCAAATCTAGCATCCCCTACAATGAGCAGTTCTTC
CASSKSSIPYNEQFF
>TRBD1|17|few|TRBV12-3/TRBV12-4|TRBJ2-2
TGTGCCAGCAGTTTATCGCCCGGACAGGGGAGGGCCGGGGAGCTGTTTTTT
CASSLSPGQGRAGELFF
>.|13|.|TRBV12-5|TRBJ1-1
TGTGCTAGTGGAAAACAGGGTGGCACTGAAGCTTTCTTT
CASGKQGGTEAFF
>.|17|few|TRBV10-2|TRBJ1-4
TGCGCCAGCAGTGCTCGACGGAGGGCGAATACCGGTGAAAAACTGTTTTTT
CASSARRRANTGEKLFF
>.|15|.|TRBV7-8|TRBJ1-3
TGTGCCAGCAGCTCACGCCTGTTCTCTGGAAACACCATATATTTT
CASSSRLFSGNTIYF
>TRBD1|18|many|TRBV3-1|TRBJ1-5
TGTGCCAGCAGCCGCGGTGTACAGGGGGTGAGTAGCAATCAGCCCCAGCATTTT
CASSRGVQGVSSNQPQHF
>.|12|many|TRBV29-1|TRBJ2-1
TGCAGCGCTCGAACCGGAGACGGGGAGCAGTTCTTC
CSARTGDGEQFF
>TRBD1|13|few|TRBV20-1|TRBJ1-3
TGCAGTGCCCGACAGGGGAACGGAAACACCATATATTTT
CSARQGNGNTIYF
>TRBD2|17|.|TRBV27|TRBJ2-2
TGTGCCAGCAGTTTTGGACTAGTGGGAGGGCCTTCCGGGGAGCTGTTTTTT
CASSFGLVGGPSGELFF
>TRBD1|17|.|TRBV6-5|TRBJ1-2
TGTGCCAGCAGTTACTCGGGGACAGGGTGGTTCGGGGATGGCTACACCTTC
CASSYSGTGWFGDGYTF
>.|11|few|TRBV7-9|TRBJ1-2
TGTGCCAGCAGCTTAGCAGGCGGCTACACCTTC
CASSLAGGYTF
>.|13|.|TRBV5-1|TRBJ1-2
TGCGCCAGCAGCGCTAGAACTAACTATGGCTACACCTTC
CASSARTNYGYTF
>TRBD2|14|.|TRBV2|TRBJ2-1
TGTGCCAGCAGTCCTAGCGGGGAGCACAATGAGCAGTTCTTC
CASSPSGEHNEQFF
>.|16|many|TRBV6-5|TRBJ2-3
TGTGCCAGCAGTTACGGAGGCTCCGCTTACACAGATACGCAGTATTTT
CASSYGGSAYTDTQYF
>.|13|many|TRBV24-1|TRBJ2-1
TGTGCCACCAGTGATTCCTCTAGGGAGAAGAAGTTCTTC
CATSDSSREKKFF
>.|13|.|TRBV24-1|TRBJ2-1
TGTGCCACCAGTCCTTTAGGGTTGGGTGAGCAGTTCTTC
CATSPLGLGEQFF
>.|16|many|TRBV10-3|TRBJ2-2
TGTGCCATCAGTGAATTGGCAGTCTCGAACACCGGGGAGCTGTTTTTT
CAISELAVSNTGELFF
>TRBD1|14|many|TRBV5-1|TRBJ1-1
TGCGCCAGCAGCGCGGGACAGGGATTAGCTGAAGCTTTCTTT
CASSAGQGLAEAFF
>TRBD2|14|few|TRBV20-1|TRBJ2-2
TGCAGTGCTAGGACGGGAGGCAACACCGGGGAGCTGTTTTTT
CSARTGGNTGELFF
>.|14|.|TRBV5-1|TRBJ2-2
TGCGCCAGCAGCTCCCAGGGTGATACCGGGGAGCTGTTTTTT
CASSSQGDTGELFF
>.|13|.|TRBV24-1|TRBJ1-5
TGTGCCACCAGTGCCCAGTCCAATTCGCCCCAGCATTTT
CATSAQSNSPQHF
>TRBD1|16|many|TRBV12-3/TRBV12-4|TRBJ2-4
TGTGCCAGCAGCCGGAACAGGGGGCGAAATTACGGCATTCAGTACTTC
CASSRNRGRNYGIQYF
>.|14|many|TRBV15|TRBJ2-7
TGTGCCACCAGCAGAGCTTTCTCTGGGTACGAGCAGTACTTC
CATSRAFSGYEQYF
>TRBD1|16|many|TRBV2|TRBJ1-5
TGTGCCAGCAGTGAAGGCAATACAGGGGAAGTTCAGCCCCAGCATTTT
CASSEGNTGEVQPQHF
>TRBD1|14|.|TRBV7-2|TRBJ1-1
TGTGCCAGCACCCAGGGACAGACGAACACTGAAGCTTTCTTT
CASTQGQTNTEAFF
>.|13|few|TRBV4-3|TRBJ1-2
TGCGCCAGCAGCCAAGTTCCTAACTATGGCTACACCTTC
CASSQVPNYGYTF